Shown below are 4 T cell receptor beta chains from a single sample sequenced in a study of regulatory T cells in long-lasting Graves disease. Time point defined: newly diagnosed GD, antithyroid drugs for less than 3 months. The TCR library was made from RNA extracted from PBMCs. CDR3 regions were amplified by Arm-PCR using iRepertoire HTBI primers to build TCR beta libraries. TCRdb passed the multiplex PCR reads through MiXCR, listing each CDR3 protein once. The sample holds hundreds of thousands of distinct CDR3 sequences; 15% are singletons and the top ten take about a fifth. The starting material was peripheral blood mononuclear cells (PBMCs), obtained at new diagnosis, from a patient treated with antithyroid drugs. The origin of the receptors is a female donor with Graves disease.

This clonotype was seen many times. In DNA, the CDR3 is TGTGCCAGCAGCTTAGTCTGGGGCGGGAACACTGAAGCTTTCTTT. This gives the protein CASSLVWGGNTEAFF. The J gene is TRBJ1-1, the V gene TRBV13, with D possibly being TRBD1 (5 bases). CDR1 and CDR2 (germline): PRHDT, FYEKMQ (reference sequence). The CDR3 contains 15 residues. V lost 1 base to trimming and J lost 1 base, with 10 bases between them.

This clonotype was seen many times. The chain carries TRBV15 and TRBJ1-6; D is possibly TRBD1 (5 bases). V lost 1 base and J 14 bases, leaving 9 bases between the germline ends. This CDR3 comprises 12 residues. Germline V gives CDR1 LNHNV, CDR2 YYDKDF (reference sequence). The CDR3 DNA sequence: TGTGCCACCAGCAGAGTAGGGGAGTCCCTCCACTTT. Translation: CATSRVGESLHF.

This clonotype was seen only a few times. The V and J genes are TRBV4-2 and TRBJ2-3; 11 nucleotides agree with TRBD1. CDR1 LGHNA and CDR2 YNFKEQ come from the germline V gene. CDR3 size: 21 residues. J lost 4 bases, V lost 4 bases, and 22 bases had no gene match. The CDR3 coding sequence is TGTGCCAGCAGCCGAGGGACAGGGGGTATTTGGGAGGCGAGAAGGGCAGATACGCAGTATTTT. As protein: CASSRGTGGIWEARRADTQYF.

The V call is TRBV12-3 or TRBV12-4, the J call TRBJ1-6; D call uncertain. This CDR3 region has 13 residues. Trimming pared 5 bases from V and 14 bases from J, leaving 16 bases between. The CDR3 loop is CASSTIGPRSLHF. The DNA of the CDR3 is TGTGCCAGCAGTACCATCGGCCCGCGATCCCTCCACTTT.